What follows are 15 T cell receptor beta chains derived from one specimen sequenced in a study of T cell changes during pregnancy in multiple sclerosis. Produced via immunoSEQ multiplex PCR; TCRdb's table is partial and in-frame only. The sample contains over 35,000 clones, about 85% of which appear only once. This material consisted of CD4+ T cells from peripheral blood mononuclear cells, taken after pregnancy. These receptors all come from a female donor with multiple sclerosis, enrolled in a pregnancy study.

The gene calls are TRBV6-1 and TRBJ2-1, with D maybe TRBD1 (5 bases). The CDR3 spans 15 residues. Trimming removed 4 bases at V and 8 bases at J, with 18 bases between. Germline values: CDR1 MNHNS, CDR2 SASEGT. CDR3 region: CASSASGNTRHEQFF. In nucleotides, the CDR3 is TGTGCCAGCAGTGCCTCAGGGAATACAAGGCATGAGCAGTTCTTC.

This clone turned up a few times. The rearrangement uses TRBV4-1 and TRBJ2-1, with 10 bases identical to TRBD2. V was clipped by 3 bases and J by 3 bases; unmatched bases: 5. This CDR3 has 16 amino acids. Germline V gene lookup returns CDR1 MGHRA and CDR2 YSYEKL. The CDR3 coding sequence is TGCGCCAGCAGCCACGTAGCGGGGGGTCACTACAATGAGCAGTTCTTC. It specifies CASSHVAGGHYNEQFF.

V usage is TRBV6-6 and J usage is TRBJ2-3; D not resolved. This CDR3 region has 12 residues. V lost 5 bases and J 7 bases, leaving 10 bases between the germline ends. Germline V gene sequence: CDR1 MNHNY, CDR2 SVGAGI (reference sequence). Here the CDR3 DNA reads TGTGCCAGCAGTGCCGAGTTATATACGCAGTATTTT. This encodes CASSAELYTQYF.

The CDR3 is CASSLTGGGGTEAFF. DNA of the CDR3: TGCGCCAGCAGCTTGACTGGAGGGGGCGGCACTGAAGCTTTCTTT. V gene TRBV5-1 combines with J gene TRBJ1-1, with TRBD1 identical over 7 bases. V shed 1 base, J shed 4 bases, and the junction held 7 bases outside the gene matches. The CDR3 runs to 15 residues. Per germline, CDR1 SGHRS and CDR2 YFSETQ.

The chain uses TRBV5-1 and TRBJ2-7, with 8 bases that match TRBD2. Looked up from germline, CDR1 is SGHRS and CDR2 is YFSETQ. The J segment lost 3 bases and the V segment lost 7 bases, leaving 12 bases of the junction unmatched. The CDR3 sequence is 15 residues long. DNA for the CDR3: TGCGCCAGCGGGGAAAGTAGCGGGGCGTACTACGAGCAGTACTTC. The encoded protein is CASGESSGAYYEQYF. The full variable domain, with the rest looked up from reference TRBV5-1 and TRBJ2-7, is KAGVTQTPRYLIKTRGQQVTLSCSPISGHRSVSWYQQTPGQGLQFLFEYFSETQRNKGNFPGRFSGRQFSNSRSEMNVSTLELGDSALYLCASGESSGAYYEQYFGPGTRLTVT.

The chain joins TRBV5-1 to TRBJ2-5, with 9 positions matching TRBD2. The V gene's germline CDR1 is SGHRS and CDR2 YFSETQ. The CDR3 sequence is 16 residues long. V gave up 0 bases and J gave up 2 bases; unmatched junction bases: 5. CDR3 loop: CASSLDAGGDQETQYF. CDR3 coding DNA: TGCGCCAGCAGCTTGGATGCGGGGGGGGATCAAGAGACCCAGTACTTC.

The chain carries TRBV7-9 and TRBJ1-5; 8 bases are a match to TRBD1. From germline, CDR1 is SEHNR and CDR2 FQNEAQ (reference sequence). Trimming at V came to 1 base and at J to 7 bases, leaving 6 bases not matched to a gene. This CDR3 is 15 amino acids long. CDR3 in amino acids: CASSLGTGTWQPQHF. The DNA of the CDR3 is TGTGCCAGCAGCTTAGGGACAGGGACTTGGCAGCCCCAGCATTTT.

The gene calls are TRBV19 and TRBJ1-2; TRBD1 is a possible D gene (5 bases). From germline, CDR1 is LNHDA and CDR2 SQIVND (reference sequence). With 7 bases removed from V and 6 bases from J, the gap between germline ends came to 21 bases. The CDR3 has 15 amino acids. CDR3 amino acids: CASISRQAGLDGYTF. Written as DNA, the CDR3 is TGTGCCAGTATCAGCCGCCAGGCAGGGCTTGATGGCTACACCTTC.

The genes are TRBV28 and TRBJ1-2; D call uncertain. Germline V gene lookup returns CDR1 MDHEN and CDR2 SYDVKM. V was clipped by 3 bases and J by 4 bases, with 9 bases between them. This CDR3 spans 13 amino acids. Written as DNA, the CDR3 is TGTGCCAGCAGTTTGCGGGTTGGCTATGGCTACACCTTC. This codes for CASSLRVGYGYTF.

V is TRBV7-2 and J is TRBJ2-5, with 9 bases lining up with TRBD2. This CDR3 comprises 14 residues. V was pared by 5 bases and J by 2 bases, with 3 bases of the junction left unmatched. Germline V CDR1 and CDR2: SGHTA, FQGNSA. The CDR3 DNA sequence: TGTGCCAGCAGCCGCGGGGGGGGGCAAGAGACCCAGTACTTC. Translated, it gives CASSRGGGQETQYF.

V is TRBV5-6 and J is TRBJ1-6, with TRBD1 identical over 11 bases. The CDR3 totals 17 residues. Trimming cost V 3 bases and J 3 bases; bases outside gene matches: 5. The germline V gene has CDR1 SGHDT and CDR2 YYEEEE. This chain's CDR3 is CASSSDRGRFYNSPLHF. As DNA, the CDR3 is TGTGCCAGCAGCTCGGACAGGGGGCGATTCTATAATTCACCCCTCCACTTT.

The chain uses TRBV16 and TRBJ1-2, with TRBD1 matching 7 bases. The CDR3 totals 16 residues. The J segment lost 8 bases and the V segment lost 5 bases, leaving 17 bases of the junction unmatched. Germline CDR1 is KGHSY and CDR2 is FQNENV. DNA of the CDR3: TGTGCCAGCAGCTCTGAGAGCAGGGGGGCCGTCTGGGGCTACACCTTC. It encodes CASSSESRGAVWGYTF.

The chain uses TRBV4-1 and TRBJ1-2, with D possibly matching TRBD1 (6 bases). The germline CDR1 and CDR2 sequences are MGHRA and YSYEKL. The CDR3 has 19 amino acids. V shed 1 base and J shed 2 bases, with 23 bases lying between them. The CDR3 here is CASSQAMQGSRGLNYGYTF. CDR3 nucleotide sequence: TGCGCCAGCAGCCAAGCGATGCAGGGATCCAGGGGTCTAAACTATGGCTACACCTTC.

This clone was recorded only once. The chain has TRBV6-5 and TRBJ1-1; no reliable D call. The germline V gene has CDR1 MNHEY and CDR2 SVGAGI. The CDR3 has 11 residues. The V end lost 7 bases, the J end lost 7 bases, and 10 bases lay between the germline ends. The CDR3 spells CASTSRGEAFF. The CDR3 DNA sequence: TGTGCCAGCACTTCTCGGGGTGAAGCTTTCTTT.

V and J are TRBV15 and TRBJ1-5; no firm D call. CDR3 length equals 14 residues. The V gene lost 1 base and the J gene lost 2 bases, with 6 bases spanning the gap. Germline V CDR1 and CDR2: LNHNV, YYDKDF (reference sequence). The CDR3 loop reads CATSRAAGNQPQHF. The CDR3 bases are TGTGCCACCAGCAGAGCCGCAGGCAATCAGCCCCAGCATTTT.